The 2 T cell receptor beta chains reported below all come from one sample, sequenced in a study of T cells in Graves' hyperthyroidism and ophthalmopathy. Amplified TCR beta CDR3 regions came from RNA transcripts. A first-round RT-PCR of the TCR CDR3 used the HTBI primer set. From the multiplex PCR reads, TCRdb called clonotypes with MiXCR, one entry per CDR3 protein. The sample holds approximately 350,000 distinct CDR3 sequences; 15% are singletons and the top ten take roughly 20%. The specimen sequenced was blood. The receptors come from a woman in her sixties or seventies with Graves' ophthalmopathy.

The chain carries TRBV20-1 and TRBJ2-6; D might be TRBD1 or TRBD2, each matching 5 bases. Germline values: CDR1 DFQATT, CDR2 SNEGSKA (reference sequence). V was shortened by 5 bases and J by 6 bases, with 17 bases between the two germline ends. CDR3 length: 15 residues. CDR3 sequence reads: CSAHIRDGVANVLTF. CDR3 DNA: TGCAGTGCTCACATTCGGGACGGCGTGGCCAACGTCCTGACTTTC.

This clonotype has a count of ten or more. The chain carries TRBV5-1 and TRBJ2-7, with 10 bases identical to TRBD2. The CDR3 runs 15 residues. The germline V gene has CDR1 SGHRS and CDR2 YFSETQ. Trimming at V came to 4 bases and at J to 3 bases, leaving 7 bases not matched to a gene. CDR3 region: CASSRLAGDLYEQYF. CDR3 coding DNA: TGCGCCAGCAGCCGGCTAGCGGGAGATCTCTACGAGCAGTACTTC.